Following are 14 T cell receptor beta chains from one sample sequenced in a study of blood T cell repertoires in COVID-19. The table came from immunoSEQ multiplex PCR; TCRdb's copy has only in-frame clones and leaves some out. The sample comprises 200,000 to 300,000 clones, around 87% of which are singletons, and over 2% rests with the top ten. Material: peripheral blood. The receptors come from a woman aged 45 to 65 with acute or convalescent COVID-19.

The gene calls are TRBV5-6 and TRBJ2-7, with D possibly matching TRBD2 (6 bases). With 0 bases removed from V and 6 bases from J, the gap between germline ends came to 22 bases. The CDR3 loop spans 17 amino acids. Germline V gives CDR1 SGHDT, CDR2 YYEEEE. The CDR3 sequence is CASSLVDVGTGRAEQYF. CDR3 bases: TGTGCCAGCAGCTTGGTGGACGTCGGGACCGGGAGAGCCGAGCAGTACTTC.

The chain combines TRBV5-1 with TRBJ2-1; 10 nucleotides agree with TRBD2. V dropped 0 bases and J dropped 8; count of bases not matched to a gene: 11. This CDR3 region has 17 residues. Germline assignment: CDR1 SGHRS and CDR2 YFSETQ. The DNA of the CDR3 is TGCGCCAGCAGCTTGGACACCCTAGCGGGAGTAAGCGATGAGCAGTTCTTC. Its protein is CASSLDTLAGVSDEQFF.

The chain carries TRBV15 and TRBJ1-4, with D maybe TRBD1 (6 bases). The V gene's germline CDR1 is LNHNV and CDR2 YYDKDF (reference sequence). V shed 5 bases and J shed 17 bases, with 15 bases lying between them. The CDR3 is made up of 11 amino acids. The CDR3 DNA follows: TGTGCCACCAGCGCTGGACAGCTTTATTTTTTT. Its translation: CATSAGQLYFF.

The CDR3 reads CASSPTGGPDTQYF. The CDR3, as DNA: TGCGCCAGCAGCCCAACAGGGGGCCCAGATACGCAGTATTTT. The V call is TRBV5-1, the J call TRBJ2-3; 9 bases align to TRBD1. The CDR3 runs 14 residues. Germline trimming cut 4 bases from V and 4 bases from J; bases unmatched to any gene: 4. CDR1 and CDR2 (germline): SGHRS, YFSETQ.

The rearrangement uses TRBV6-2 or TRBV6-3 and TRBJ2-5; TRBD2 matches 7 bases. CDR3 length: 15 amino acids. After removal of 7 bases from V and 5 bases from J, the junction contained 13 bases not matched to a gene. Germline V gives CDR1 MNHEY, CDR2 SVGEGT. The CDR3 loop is CASTPSSWREETQYF. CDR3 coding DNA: TGTGCCAGCACCCCATCCTCGTGGCGGGAGGAGACCCAGTACTTC.

The CDR3 nucleotides are TGTGCCAGTAGTATATGGACAGCTGGGGCCAACGTCCTGACTTTC. This sequence encodes CASSIWTAGANVLTF. The chain combines TRBV19 with TRBJ2-6, with D possibly being TRBD1 (6 bases). Trimming shortened V by 2 bases and J by 2 bases, and 7 bases separated the two germline ends. This CDR3 has 15 amino acids. Per the germline V gene, CDR1 is LNHDA and CDR2 is SQIVND (reference sequence).

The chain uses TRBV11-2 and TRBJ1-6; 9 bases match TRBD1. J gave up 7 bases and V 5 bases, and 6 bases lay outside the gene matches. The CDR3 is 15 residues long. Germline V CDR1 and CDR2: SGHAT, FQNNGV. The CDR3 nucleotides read TGTGCCAGCAGCATTAACAGGGGGCGAAATTCACCCCTCCACTTT. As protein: CASSINRGRNSPLHF. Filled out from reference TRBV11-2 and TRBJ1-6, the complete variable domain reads EAGVAQSPRYKIIEKRQSVAFWCNPISGHATLYWYQQILGQGPKLLIQFQNNGVVDDSQLPKDRFSAERLKGVDSTLKIQPAKLEDSAVYLCASSINRGRNSPLHFGNGTRLTVT.

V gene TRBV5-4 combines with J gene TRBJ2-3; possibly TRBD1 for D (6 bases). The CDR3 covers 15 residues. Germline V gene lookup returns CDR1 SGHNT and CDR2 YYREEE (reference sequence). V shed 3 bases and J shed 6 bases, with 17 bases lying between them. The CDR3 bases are TGTGCCAGCAGCTCACCCGGGGTCGACAGGGATACGCAGTATTTT. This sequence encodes CASSSPGVDRDTQYF.

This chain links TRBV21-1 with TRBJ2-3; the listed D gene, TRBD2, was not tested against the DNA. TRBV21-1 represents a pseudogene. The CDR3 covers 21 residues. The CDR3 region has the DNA TGTGCCAGCAGCAAAGCGGATAGCGGGAGGGCCCACAGGCGTTCCAAGGATACGCAGTATTTT. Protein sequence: CASSKADSGRAHRRSKDTQYF.

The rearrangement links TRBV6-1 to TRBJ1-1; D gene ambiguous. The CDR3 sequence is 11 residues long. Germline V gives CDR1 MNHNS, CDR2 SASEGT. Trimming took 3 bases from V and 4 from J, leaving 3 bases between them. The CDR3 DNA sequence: TGTGCCAGCAGTGATCTCACTGAAGCTTTCTTT. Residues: CASSDLTEAFF.

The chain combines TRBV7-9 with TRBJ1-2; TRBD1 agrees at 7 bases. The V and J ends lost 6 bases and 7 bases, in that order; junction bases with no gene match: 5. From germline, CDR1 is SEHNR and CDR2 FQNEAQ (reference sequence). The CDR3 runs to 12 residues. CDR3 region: CASSPGTVGYTF. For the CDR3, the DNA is TGTGCCAGCAGTCCCGGGACAGTTGGCTACACCTTC.

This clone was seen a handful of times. The CDR3 bases are TGCGCCAGCAGCTTGTCGGGACTAGATAATTCACCCCTCCACTTT. Translating gives CASSLSGLDNSPLHF. This sequence joins TRBV5-1 and TRBJ1-6; tentatively, D is TRBD1 (5 bases). This CDR3 has 15 residues. The germline gives CDR1 SGHRS, CDR2 YFSETQ. Trimming shortened V by 1 base and J by 5 bases, and 10 bases separated the two germline ends.

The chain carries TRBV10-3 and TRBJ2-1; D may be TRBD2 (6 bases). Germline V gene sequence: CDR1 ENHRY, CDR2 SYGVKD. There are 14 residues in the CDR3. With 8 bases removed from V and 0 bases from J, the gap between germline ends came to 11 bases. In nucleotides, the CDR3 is TGTGCCATCGGCGCTAGCGACTCCTACAATGAGCAGTTCTTC. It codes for CAIGASDSYNEQFF.

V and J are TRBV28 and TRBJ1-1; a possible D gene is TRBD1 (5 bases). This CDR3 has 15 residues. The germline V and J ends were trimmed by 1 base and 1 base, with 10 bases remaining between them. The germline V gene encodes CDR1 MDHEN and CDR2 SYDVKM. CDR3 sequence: CASSLSGRRNTEAFF. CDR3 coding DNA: TGTGCCAGCAGTTTATCAGGGAGGAGGAACACTGAAGCTTTCTTT.